A selection of T cell receptor beta chains follows, all from one sample in a study of monozygotic twins with inflammatory bowel disease. TCRdb reprocessed the 5' RACE reads and stores each CDR3 protein as one record, lacking DNA. Recorded for this sample: approximately 400,000 distinct CDR3 sequences. Sequenced material: blood. The receptors were gathered from a human donor with ulcerative colitis or Crohn's disease, or a healthy co-twin of an affected twin (not recorded which). Both conserved end residues are part of each CDR3. Fields, in order: J gene, V gene, CDR3 protein.

j_gene: TRBJ1-4
v_gene: TRBV20-1
CDR3aa: CSAARRGEKLFF

j_gene: TRBJ2-3
v_gene: TRBV6-2/TRBV6-3
CDR3aa: CASSYGYALDF

j_gene: TRBJ2-7
v_gene: TRBV7-9
CDR3aa: CASSLKGGIDEQYF

j_gene: TRBJ2-1
v_gene: TRBV7-9
CDR3aa: CASSLDMEPHDEQFF

j_gene: TRBJ2-2
v_gene: TRBV10-3
CDR3aa: CAISPVGGTGELFF

j_gene: TRBJ1-6
v_gene: TRBV11-2
CDR3aa: CASSHGQINSPLHF

j_gene: TRBJ1-1
v_gene: TRBV5-1
CDR3aa: CASSLAGLENTEAFF

j_gene: TRBJ2-5
v_gene: TRBV24-1
CDR3aa: CATSDSLQETQYF

j_gene: TRBJ1-2
v_gene: TRBV12-3/TRBV12-4
CDR3aa: CASSGSSGTERVNGYTF

j_gene: TRBJ2-5
v_gene: TRBV16
CDR3aa: CASSQSSGGYYQYF

j_gene: TRBJ2-7
v_gene: TRBV7-8
CDR3aa: CASSLRQGAVLNEQYF

j_gene: TRBJ2-7
v_gene: TRBV10-3
CDR3aa: CAIEGKGEQYF

j_gene: TRBJ2-7
v_gene: TRBV19
CDR3aa: CASSGRQSGGPVSYEQYF

j_gene: TRBJ2-7
v_gene: TRBV20-1
CDR3aa: CSARGSVERTYEQYF

j_gene: TRBJ2-3
v_gene: TRBV9
CDR3aa: CASSTQNTDTQYF

j_gene: TRBJ2-1
v_gene: TRBV24-1
CDR3aa: CATSDFHGNEQFF

j_gene: TRBJ2-3
v_gene: TRBV20-1
CDR3aa: CSATPGSPDTQYF

j_gene: TRBJ2-3
v_gene: TRBV7-3
CDR3aa: CASSIYGTSAGPDTQYF

j_gene: TRBJ2-1
v_gene: TRBV11-1
CDR3aa: CASSFLKGPYNEQFF

j_gene: TRBJ2-3
v_gene: TRBV4-2
CDR3aa: CASSQDGLAGADTQYF

j_gene: TRBJ2-7
v_gene: TRBV28
CDR3aa: CASSPRDRDMPEQYF

j_gene: TRBJ2-4
v_gene: TRBV5-1
CDR3aa: CASSGDREAKNIQYF